This is a list of T cell receptor beta chains from one sample in a study of shared clonotypes between healthy human individuals. Using immunoSEQ multiplex PCR, the repertoire was profiled, and TCRdb retains in-frame clones only, with some absent. The sample gives 500,000 to 550,000 clones, about 96% of which show up once; around 0.066% is in the top ten. The sequenced material came from naive CD4+ T cells sorted from blood. The source of these receptors is a woman in her thirties in good health. Both conserved end residues are part of each CDR3. Each record gives: D gene, J gene, V gene, CDR3 protein. The D gene is left open where the match is weak.

TRBD2	TRBJ2-7	TRBV18	CASSPAGGGEQYF
.	TRBJ2-5	TRBV9	CASSVEDYPDEAQYF
TRBD1	TRBJ2-2	TRBV7-3	CASSLSTGGYTGELFF
.	TRBJ1-2	TRBV9	CASSRAGQGNYGYTF
.	TRBJ2-2	TRBV27	CASSLSRVTGELFF
.	TRBJ2-3	TRBV4-1	CASSQDRLVTQYF
TRBD1	TRBJ2-7	TRBV4-1	CASSPGQDSYEQYF
TRBD2	TRBJ2-7	TRBV4-1	CASSHRTSGGYEQYF
TRBD2	TRBJ2-4	TRBV9	CASSPGTSGRTKNIQYF
TRBD2	TRBJ2-1	TRBV10-3	CAISSGRAGGEQFF
.	TRBJ2-2	TRBV30	CAWGVGRKTGTGELFF
.	TRBJ1-1	TRBV2	CASSEIVGKGGKAFF
TRBD1	TRBJ1-2	TRBV6-1	CASRMTGTNYGYTF
TRBD1	TRBJ1-1	TRBV6-5	CASSYSRGGMNTEAFF